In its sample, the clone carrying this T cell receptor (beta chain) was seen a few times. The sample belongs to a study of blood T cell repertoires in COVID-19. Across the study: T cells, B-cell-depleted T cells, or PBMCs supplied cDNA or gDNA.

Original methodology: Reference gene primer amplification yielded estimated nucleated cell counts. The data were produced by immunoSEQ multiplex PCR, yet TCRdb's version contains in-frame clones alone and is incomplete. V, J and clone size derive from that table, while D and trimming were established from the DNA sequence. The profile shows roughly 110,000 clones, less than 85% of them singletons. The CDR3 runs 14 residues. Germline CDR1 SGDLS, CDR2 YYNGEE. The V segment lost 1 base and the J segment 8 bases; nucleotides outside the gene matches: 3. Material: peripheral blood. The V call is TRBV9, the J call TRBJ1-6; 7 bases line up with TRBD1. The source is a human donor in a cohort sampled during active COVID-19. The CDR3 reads CASSVRQGDSPLHF. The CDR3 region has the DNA TGTGCCAGCAGCGTACGACAGGGCGATTCACCCCTCCACTTT.